The present T cell receptor beta chain was sequenced within a study of T cells after yellow fever vaccination. The overall study: Preparation of the low-cell-number fractions used SMART-Seq v4 Ultra Low Input. Whole-study results and caveats: Only a small proportion of the clonotypes turned up in both the CD4 and the CD8 compartments, likely arising from convergent recombination.

On this clonotype: As yet, its antigen is unknown.

This CDR3 spans 12 amino acids. V was pared by 4 bases and J by 15 bases, with 15 bases between. The germline gives CDR1 SEHNR, CDR2 FQNEAQ (reference sequence). Template switching with 5'RACE generated the TCR cDNA and added a universal primer site and UMIs. TCRdb recomputed calls from the 5' RACE reads with MiXCR, one row per CDR3 protein. The sample yields about 260,000 distinct CDR3 sequences, under 15% seen once. The receptor was isolated from a man younger than 40 who received the YFV17D yellow fever vaccine. The chain recombines TRBV7-9 with TRBJ1-4, with D possibly being TRBD1 (5 bases). This specimen was CD4+ T cells sorted from PBMCs, taken 45 days after the yellow fever booster vaccination. Written as DNA, the CDR3 is TGTGCCAGCAGCTCGGTGGGGGGGATTATGTTTTTT. It encodes CASSSVGGIMFF.